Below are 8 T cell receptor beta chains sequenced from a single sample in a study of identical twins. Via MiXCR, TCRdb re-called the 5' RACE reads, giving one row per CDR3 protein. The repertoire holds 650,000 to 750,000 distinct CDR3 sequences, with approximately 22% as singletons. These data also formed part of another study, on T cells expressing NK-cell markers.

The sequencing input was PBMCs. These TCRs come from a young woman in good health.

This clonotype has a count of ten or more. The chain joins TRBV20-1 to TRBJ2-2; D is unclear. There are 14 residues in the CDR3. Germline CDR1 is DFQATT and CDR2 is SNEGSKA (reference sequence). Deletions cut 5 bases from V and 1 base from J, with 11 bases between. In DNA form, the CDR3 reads TGCAGTGCTTACCTTGGGCGGAACACCGGGGAGCTGTTTTTT. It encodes CSAYLGRNTGELFF.

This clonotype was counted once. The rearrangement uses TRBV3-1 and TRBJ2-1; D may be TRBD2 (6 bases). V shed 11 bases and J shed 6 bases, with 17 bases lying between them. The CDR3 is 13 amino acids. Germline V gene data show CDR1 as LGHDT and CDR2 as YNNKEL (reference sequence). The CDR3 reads CASGYGGFNEQFF. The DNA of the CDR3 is TGTGCCTCAGGCTATGGAGGGTTCAATGAGCAGTTCTTC.

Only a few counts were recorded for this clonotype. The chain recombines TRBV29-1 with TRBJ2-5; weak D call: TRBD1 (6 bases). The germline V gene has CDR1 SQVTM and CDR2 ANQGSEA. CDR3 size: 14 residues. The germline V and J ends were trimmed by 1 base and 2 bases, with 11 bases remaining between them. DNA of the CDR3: TGCAGCGTTGAAGCGCTCAGGGGACAAGAGACCCAGTACTTC. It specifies CSVEALRGQETQYF.

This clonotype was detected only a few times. For the CDR3, the DNA is TGCGCCAGCAGCTTGCGGGGGGAATTCTACGAGCAGTACTTC. This gives the protein CASSLRGEFYEQYF. The genes are TRBV5-1 and TRBJ2-7; 7 bases match TRBD2. V dropped 1 base and J dropped 3; count of bases not matched to a gene: 4. The CDR3 runs to 14 residues. Germline assignment: CDR1 SGHRS and CDR2 YFSETQ.

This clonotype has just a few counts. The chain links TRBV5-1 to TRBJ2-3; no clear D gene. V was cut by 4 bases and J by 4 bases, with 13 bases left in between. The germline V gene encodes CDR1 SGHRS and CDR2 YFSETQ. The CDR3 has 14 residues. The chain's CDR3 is CASSPGRVADTQYF. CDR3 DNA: TGCGCCAGCAGCCCCGGACGAGTGGCAGATACGCAGTATTTT.

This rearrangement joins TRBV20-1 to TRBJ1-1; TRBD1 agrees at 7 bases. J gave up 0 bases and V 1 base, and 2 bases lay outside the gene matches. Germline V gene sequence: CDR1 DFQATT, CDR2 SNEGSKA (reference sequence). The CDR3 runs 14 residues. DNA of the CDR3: TGCAGTGCTAGAGCCGGGACAGTGAACACTGAAGCTTTCTTT. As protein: CSARAGTVNTEAFF.

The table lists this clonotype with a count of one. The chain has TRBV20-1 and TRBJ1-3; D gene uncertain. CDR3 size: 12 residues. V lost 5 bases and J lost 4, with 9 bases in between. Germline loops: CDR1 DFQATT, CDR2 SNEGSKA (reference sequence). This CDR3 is CSAYALGNTIYF. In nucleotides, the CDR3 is TGCAGTGCTTACGCTCTGGGAAACACCATATATTTT.

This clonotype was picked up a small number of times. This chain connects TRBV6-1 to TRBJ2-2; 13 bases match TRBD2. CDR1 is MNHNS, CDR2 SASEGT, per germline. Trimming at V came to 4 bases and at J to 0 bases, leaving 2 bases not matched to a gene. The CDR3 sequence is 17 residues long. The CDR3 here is CASSVGLAGTNTGELFF. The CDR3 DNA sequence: TGTGCCAGCAGTGTGGGACTAGCGGGAACGAACACCGGGGAGCTGTTTTTT.